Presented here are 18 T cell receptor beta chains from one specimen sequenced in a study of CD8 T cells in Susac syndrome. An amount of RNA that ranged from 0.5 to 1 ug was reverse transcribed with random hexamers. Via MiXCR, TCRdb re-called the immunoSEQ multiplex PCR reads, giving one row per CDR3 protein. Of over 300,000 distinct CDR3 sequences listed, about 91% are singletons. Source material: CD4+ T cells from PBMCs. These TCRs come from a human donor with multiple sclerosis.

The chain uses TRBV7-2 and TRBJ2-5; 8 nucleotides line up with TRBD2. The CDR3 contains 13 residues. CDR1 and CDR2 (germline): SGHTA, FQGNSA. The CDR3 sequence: CASRVAGQETQYF. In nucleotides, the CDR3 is TGTGCGAGTCGGGTAGCGGGACAAGAGACCCAGTACTTC.

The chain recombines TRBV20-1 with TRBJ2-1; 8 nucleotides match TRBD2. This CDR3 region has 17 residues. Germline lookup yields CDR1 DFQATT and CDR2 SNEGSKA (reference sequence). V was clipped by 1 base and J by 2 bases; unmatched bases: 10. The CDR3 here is CSARGLLAARPYNEQFF. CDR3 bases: TGCAGTGCTAGAGGATTACTAGCGGCACGGCCCTACAATGAGCAGTTCTTC.

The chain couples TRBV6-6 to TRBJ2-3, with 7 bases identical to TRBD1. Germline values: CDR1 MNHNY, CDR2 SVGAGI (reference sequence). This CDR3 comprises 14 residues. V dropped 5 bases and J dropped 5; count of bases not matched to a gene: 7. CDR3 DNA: TGTGCCAGCAGTGATCACAGGGGAAGAGATACGCAGTATTTT. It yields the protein CASSDHRGRDTQYF.

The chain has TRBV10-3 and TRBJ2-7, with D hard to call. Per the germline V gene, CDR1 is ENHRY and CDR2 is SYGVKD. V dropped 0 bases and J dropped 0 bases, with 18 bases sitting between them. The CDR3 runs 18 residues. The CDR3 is CAISESMFYGQTSYEQYF. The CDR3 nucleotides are TGTGCCATCAGTGAGTCGATGTTTTACGGCCAGACCTCCTACGAGCAGTACTTC.

The CDR3 coding sequence is TGTGCCAGCAGCCGGGGGAGGCCCTATGGCTACACCTTC. This codes for CASSRGRPYGYTF. The chain links TRBV12-3 or TRBV12-4 to TRBJ1-2; possible D gene TRBD1, 5 bases. This CDR3 has 13 residues. Trimming left V 6 bases short and J 4 bases short, with 12 bases between.

The CDR3 sequence: CASSSTRPGQGVPYGYTF. CDR3 DNA sequence: TGTGCCAGCAGTTCCACGCGACCGGGACAGGGAGTTCCCTATGGCTACACCTTC. This rearrangement joins TRBV6-2 or TRBV6-3 to TRBJ1-2; 9 nucleotides line up with TRBD1. CDR1 is MNHEY, CDR2 SVGEGT, per germline. This CDR3 region has 18 residues. Germline trimming cut 4 bases from V and 4 bases from J; bases unmatched to any gene: 16.

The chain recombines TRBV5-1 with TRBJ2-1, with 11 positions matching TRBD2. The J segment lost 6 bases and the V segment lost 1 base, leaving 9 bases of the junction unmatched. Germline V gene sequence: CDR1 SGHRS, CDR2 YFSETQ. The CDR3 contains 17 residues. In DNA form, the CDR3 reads TGCGCCAGCAGCTTGAGGACTAGCGGGTTCGGCGGCAATGAGCAGTTCTTC. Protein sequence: CASSLRTSGFGGNEQFF.

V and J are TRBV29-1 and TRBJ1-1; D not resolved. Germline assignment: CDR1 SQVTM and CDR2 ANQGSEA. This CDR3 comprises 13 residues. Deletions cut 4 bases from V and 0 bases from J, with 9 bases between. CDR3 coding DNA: TGCAGCGTTGTCCGGGCTATGAACACTGAAGCTTTCTTT. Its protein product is CSVVRAMNTEAFF.

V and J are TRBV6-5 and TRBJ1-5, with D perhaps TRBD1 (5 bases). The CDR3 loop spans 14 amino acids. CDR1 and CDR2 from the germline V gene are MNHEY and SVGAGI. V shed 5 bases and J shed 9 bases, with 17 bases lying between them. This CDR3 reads CASSPRDLERPQHF. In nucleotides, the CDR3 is TGTGCCAGCAGTCCCCGGGACCTGGAACGGCCCCAGCATTTT.

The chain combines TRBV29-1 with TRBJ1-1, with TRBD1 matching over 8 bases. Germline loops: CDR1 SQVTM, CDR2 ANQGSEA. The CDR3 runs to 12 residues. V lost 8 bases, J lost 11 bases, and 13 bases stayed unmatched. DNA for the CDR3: TGCAGCTACGGACAGGGAGAGGGCATGGCTTTCTTT. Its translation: CSYGQGEGMAFF.

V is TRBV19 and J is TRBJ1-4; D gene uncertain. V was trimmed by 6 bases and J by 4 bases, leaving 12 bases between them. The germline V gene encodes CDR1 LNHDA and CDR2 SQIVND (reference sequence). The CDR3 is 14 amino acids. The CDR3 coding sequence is TGTGCCAGTAGGGCCCGGACGGGTAATGAAAAACTGTTTTTT. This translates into CASRARTGNEKLFF. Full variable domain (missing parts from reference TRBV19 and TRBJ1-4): DGGITQSPKYLFRKEGQNVTLSCEQNLNHDAMYWYRQDPGQGLRLIYYSQIVNDFQKGDIAEGYSVSREKKESFPLTVTSAQKNPTAFYLCASRARTGNEKLFFGSGTQLSVL.

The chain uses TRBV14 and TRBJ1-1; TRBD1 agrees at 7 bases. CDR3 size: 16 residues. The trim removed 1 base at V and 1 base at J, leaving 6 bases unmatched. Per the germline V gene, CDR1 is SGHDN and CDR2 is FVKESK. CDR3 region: CASSQGTGTENTEAFF. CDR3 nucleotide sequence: TGTGCCAGCAGCCAAGGAACCGGGACAGAGAACACTGAAGCTTTCTTT.

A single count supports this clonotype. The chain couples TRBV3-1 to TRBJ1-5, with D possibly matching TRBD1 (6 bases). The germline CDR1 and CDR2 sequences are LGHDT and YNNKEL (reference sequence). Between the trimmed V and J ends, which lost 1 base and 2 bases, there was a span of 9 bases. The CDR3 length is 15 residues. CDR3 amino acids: CASSQAGVGNQPQHF. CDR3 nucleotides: TGTGCCAGCAGCCAAGCAGGGGTTGGCAATCAGCCCCAGCATTTT.

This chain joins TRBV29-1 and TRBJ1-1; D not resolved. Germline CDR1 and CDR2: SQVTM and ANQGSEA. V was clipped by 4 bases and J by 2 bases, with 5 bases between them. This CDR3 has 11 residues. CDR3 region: CSVALNTEAFF. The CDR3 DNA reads TGCAGCGTTGCACTTAACACTGAAGCTTTCTTT.

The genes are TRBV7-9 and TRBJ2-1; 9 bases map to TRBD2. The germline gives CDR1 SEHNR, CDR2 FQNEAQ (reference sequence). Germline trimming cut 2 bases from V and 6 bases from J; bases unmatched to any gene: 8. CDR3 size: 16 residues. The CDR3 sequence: CASSLRYSGRINEQFF. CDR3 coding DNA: TGTGCCAGCAGCTTAAGATATAGCGGGAGAATCAATGAGCAGTTCTTC.

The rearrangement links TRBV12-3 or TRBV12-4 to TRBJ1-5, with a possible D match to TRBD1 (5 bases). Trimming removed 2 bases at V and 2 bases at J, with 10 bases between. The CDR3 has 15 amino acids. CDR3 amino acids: CASSLNWGGNQPQHF. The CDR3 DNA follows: TGTGCCAGCAGTTTAAACTGGGGGGGCAATCAGCCCCAGCATTTT.

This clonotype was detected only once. The CDR3 is CASTGGGQPQHF. For the CDR3, the DNA is TGTGCCAGCACTGGGGGAGGGCAGCCCCAGCATTTT. V usage is TRBV2 and J usage is TRBJ1-5; the D gene is possibly TRBD1 (5 bases). Germline CDR1 reads SNHLY; CDR2 reads FYNNEI. The CDR3 is 12 amino acids. With 7 bases removed from V and 7 bases from J, the gap between germline ends came to 11 bases.

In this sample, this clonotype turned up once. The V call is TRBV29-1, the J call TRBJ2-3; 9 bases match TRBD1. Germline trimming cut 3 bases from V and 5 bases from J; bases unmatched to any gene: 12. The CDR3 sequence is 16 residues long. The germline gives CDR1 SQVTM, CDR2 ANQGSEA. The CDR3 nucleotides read TGCAGCGTTGAGGGGGCGCCGGGACAGGGCTTAGATACGCAGTATTTT. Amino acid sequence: CSVEGAPGQGLDTQYF.